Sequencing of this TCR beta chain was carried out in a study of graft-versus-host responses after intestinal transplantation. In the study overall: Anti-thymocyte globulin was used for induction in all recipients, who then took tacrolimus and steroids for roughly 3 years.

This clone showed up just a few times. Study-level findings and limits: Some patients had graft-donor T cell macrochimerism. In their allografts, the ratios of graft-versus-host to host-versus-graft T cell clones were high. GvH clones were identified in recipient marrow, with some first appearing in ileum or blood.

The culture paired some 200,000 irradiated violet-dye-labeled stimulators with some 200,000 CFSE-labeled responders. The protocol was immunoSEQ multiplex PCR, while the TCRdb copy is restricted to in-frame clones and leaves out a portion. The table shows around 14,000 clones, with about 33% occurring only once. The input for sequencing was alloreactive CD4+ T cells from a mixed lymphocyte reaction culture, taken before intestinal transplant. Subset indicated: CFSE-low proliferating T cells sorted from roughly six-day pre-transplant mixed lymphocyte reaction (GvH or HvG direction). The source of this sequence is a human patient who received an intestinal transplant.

The CDR3 sequence is CASSQDDKGQTFSTNTEAFF. The CDR3, as DNA: TGCGCCAGCAGCCAAGACGACAAAGGACAGACCTTCTCGACGAACACTGAAGCTTTCTTT. This chain uses TRBV4-1 with TRBJ1-1; TRBD1 might be the D (6 bases). The CDR3 extends over 20 amino acids. Trimming stripped 0 bases from V and 1 base from J, with 24 bases between. From germline, CDR1 is MGHRA and CDR2 YSYEKL.